This record looks at one TCR beta chain sequence and its context. The clone's antigen remains unknown. No base quality values were provided; no much bigger clone lies one nucleotide off. Thawed PBMCs were FACS-sorted into unstimulated Tregs (CD4+CD25+CD127-), CD4+ non-Tregs (CD4+CD25-), CD4 cells and CD8 cells. Blood from healthy controls was obtained either as purchased buffy coats or from healthy volunteers. Healthy control blood was processed to PBMCs by Ficoll density gradient and cryopreserved, and patient PBMCs were collected before and after transplant. This sample stems from a study of Tregs in tolerant kidney transplant recipients (dated by TCRdb to between 2019 and 2020). A note on the overall study: The study used TCRbeta sequencing to identify donor-specific regulatory T cells before combined kidney and bone marrow transplantation, then tracked those cells after transplant. TCRbeta repertoire sequencing was used in a few healthy controls to compare several methods for expanding Tregs specific for an allogeneic donor. Study-wide findings and limitations: The most biologically relevant and donor-specific TCRbeta repertoire appeared to be identified by expanding Tregs with activated donor B cells. Because the study included only a small number of patients, the results must be confirmed in larger populations and under other immunosuppression protocols. Although technical replication error seemed to be minimal, the question of biological reproducibility was not addressed directly.

Including the terminal cysteine and phenylalanine, the CDR3 comprises 13 residues. Of the read, only the CDR3 DNA is kept; its 39 bases are in frame from base 1. The germline V gene specifies MNHNS as CDR1 and SASEGT as CDR2. Trimming removed 2 bases from V and 5 bases from J, leaving 6 bases between the germline ends. Genomic DNA was extracted from sorted cells with the QIAGEN DNeasy Blood and Tissue Kit for TCRbeta CDR3 sequencing. High-throughput TCRbeta CDR3 sequencing, which included PCR amplification with bias correction and internal controls, was done commercially through immunoSEQ. The authors processed their data as follows. Unique productive TCRbeta sequences were defined by CDR3 nucleotide sequence when primers matched and otherwise by CDR3 amino acid sequence together with Vbeta and Jbeta genes. To correct sorting error, sequences shared between sorted populations at a frequency ratio of 2:1 or less were removed; the rest were assigned to the higher population. A sequence counted as donor-reactive if, in CFSE-low cells, the sequence had a frequency of at least 0.01% and was expanded at least 5-fold compared with unstimulated cells. Repertoire divergence was quantified by Jensen-Shannon divergence using the top 100 TCRbeta sequences ranked by frequency. For any sample with multiple sequencing runs, sorting error was corrected in each run separately before the runs were pooled. Imported from immuneACCESS, the table was reduced by TCRdb to in-frame sequences with V and J called. These copies leave out some clones; in studies compared against another copy, an unresolved V gene accounts for under half, and the cause of the remainder is not known. D and trimming were read from the DNA, whereas the V and J calls and clone size are those reported in that table. The sample has over 50,000 clones on record, around four fifths of them singletons. The top ten clones comprise 4.5% to 6.5% of the sample.

Here the chain combines TRBV6-1 and TRBJ2-2; the D gene cannot be named for sure. The sample comprised CD4+ T cells from blood. The source is a human donor in good health. The CDR3 protein: CASSESGTGELFF. The nucleotide sequence reads TGTGCCAGCAGTGAATCCGGGACCGGGGAGCTGTTTTTT.